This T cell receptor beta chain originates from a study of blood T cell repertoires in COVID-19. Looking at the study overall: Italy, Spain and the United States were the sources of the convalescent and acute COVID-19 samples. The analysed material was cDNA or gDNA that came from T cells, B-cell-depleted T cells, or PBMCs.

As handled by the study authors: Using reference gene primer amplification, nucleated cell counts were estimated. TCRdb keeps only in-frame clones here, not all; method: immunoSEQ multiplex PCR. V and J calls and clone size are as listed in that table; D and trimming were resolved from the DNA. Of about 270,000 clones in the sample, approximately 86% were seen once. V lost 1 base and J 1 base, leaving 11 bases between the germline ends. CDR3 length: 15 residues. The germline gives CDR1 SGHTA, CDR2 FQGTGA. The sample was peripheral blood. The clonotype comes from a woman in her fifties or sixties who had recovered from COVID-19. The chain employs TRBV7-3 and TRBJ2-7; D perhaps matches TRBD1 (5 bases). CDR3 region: CASSLSRGPSYEQYF. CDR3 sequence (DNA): TGTGCCAGCAGCTTAAGTAGGGGCCCTTCCTACGAGCAGTACTTC. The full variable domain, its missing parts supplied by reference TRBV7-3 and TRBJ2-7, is GAGVSQTPSNKVTEKGKYVELRCDPISGHTALYWYRQSLGQGPEFLIYFQGTGAADDSGLPNDRFFAVRPEGSVSTLKIQRTERGDSAVYLCASSLSRGPSYEQYFGPGTRLTVT.